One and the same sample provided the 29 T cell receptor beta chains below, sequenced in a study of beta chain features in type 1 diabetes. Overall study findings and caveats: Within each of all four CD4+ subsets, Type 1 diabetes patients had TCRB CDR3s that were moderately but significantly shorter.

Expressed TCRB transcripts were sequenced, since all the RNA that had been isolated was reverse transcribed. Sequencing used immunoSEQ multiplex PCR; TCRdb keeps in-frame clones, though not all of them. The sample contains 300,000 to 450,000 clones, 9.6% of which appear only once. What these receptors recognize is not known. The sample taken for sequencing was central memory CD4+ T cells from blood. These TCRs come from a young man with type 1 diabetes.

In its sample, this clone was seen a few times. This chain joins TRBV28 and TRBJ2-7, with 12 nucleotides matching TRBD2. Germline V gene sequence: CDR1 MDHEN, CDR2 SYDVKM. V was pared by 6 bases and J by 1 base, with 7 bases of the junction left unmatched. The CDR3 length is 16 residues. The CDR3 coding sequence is TGTGCCAGCAGGTCACCGGGACTAGCGGGTTCCTACGAGCAGTACTTC. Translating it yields CASRSPGLAGSYEQYF.

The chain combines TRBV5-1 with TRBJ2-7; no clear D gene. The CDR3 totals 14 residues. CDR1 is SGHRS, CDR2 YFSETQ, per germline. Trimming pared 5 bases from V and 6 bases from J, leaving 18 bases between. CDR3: CASSFPAGNGEQYF. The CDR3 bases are TGCGCCAGCAGTTTCCCGGCTGGGAACGGCGAGCAGTACTTC.

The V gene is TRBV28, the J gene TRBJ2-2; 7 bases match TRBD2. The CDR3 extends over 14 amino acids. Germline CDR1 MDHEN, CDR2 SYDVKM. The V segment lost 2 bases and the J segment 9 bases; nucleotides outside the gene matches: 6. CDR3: CASSLGAGTRELFF. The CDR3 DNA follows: TGTGCCAGCAGTTTAGGAGCGGGAACGCGGGAGCTGTTTTTT.

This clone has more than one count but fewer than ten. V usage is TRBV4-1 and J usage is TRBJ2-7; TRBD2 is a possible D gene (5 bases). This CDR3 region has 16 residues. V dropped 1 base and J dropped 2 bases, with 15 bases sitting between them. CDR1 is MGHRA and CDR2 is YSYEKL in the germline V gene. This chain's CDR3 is CASSQVSGSHTYEQYF. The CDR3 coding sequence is TGCGCCAGCAGCCAAGTCTCGGGGAGCCACACCTACGAGCAGTACTTC.

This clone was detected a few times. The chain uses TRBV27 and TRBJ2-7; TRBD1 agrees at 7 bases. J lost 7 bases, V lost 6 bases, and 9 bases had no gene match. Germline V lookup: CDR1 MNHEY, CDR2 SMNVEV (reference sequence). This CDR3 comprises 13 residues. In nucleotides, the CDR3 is TGTGCCAGCAGACCTAGACAGGGAACGGAGCAGTACTTC. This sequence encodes CASRPRQGTEQYF.

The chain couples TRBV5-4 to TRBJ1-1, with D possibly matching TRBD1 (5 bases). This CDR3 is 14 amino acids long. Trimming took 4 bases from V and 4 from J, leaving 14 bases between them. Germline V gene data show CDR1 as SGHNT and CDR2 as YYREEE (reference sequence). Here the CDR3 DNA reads TGTGCCAGCAGCGGGGCTATCCTTGGCACTGAAGCTTTCTTT. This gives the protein CASSGAILGTEAFF.

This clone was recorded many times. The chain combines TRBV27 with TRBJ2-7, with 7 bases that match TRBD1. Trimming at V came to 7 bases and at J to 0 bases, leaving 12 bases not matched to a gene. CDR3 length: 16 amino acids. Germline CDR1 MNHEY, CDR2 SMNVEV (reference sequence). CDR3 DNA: TGTGCCAGCATTACCCGGGACAGAAGATTCTCCTACGAGCAGTACTTC. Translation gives CASITRDRRFSYEQYF.

CDR3 in amino acids: CASSSDRGKETQYF. The CDR3 bases are TGCGCCAGCAGTTCAGACAGGGGGAAAGAGACCCAGTACTTC. The chain couples TRBV5-1 to TRBJ2-5; the match to TRBD1 covers 9 bases. The CDR3 runs 14 residues. Trimming at V came to 5 bases and at J to 3 bases, leaving 5 bases not matched to a gene. Per germline, CDR1 SGHRS and CDR2 YFSETQ. The full variable domain, rest sourced from reference TRBV5-1 and TRBJ2-5, is KAGVTQTPRYLIKTRGQQVTLSCSPISGHRSVSWYQQTPGQGLQFLFEYFSETQRNKGNFPGRFSGRQFSNSRSEMNVSTLELGDSALYLCASSSDRGKETQYFGPGTRLLVL.

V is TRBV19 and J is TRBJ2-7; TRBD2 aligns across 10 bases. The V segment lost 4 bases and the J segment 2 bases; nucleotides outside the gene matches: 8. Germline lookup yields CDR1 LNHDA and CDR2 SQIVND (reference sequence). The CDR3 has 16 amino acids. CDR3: CASSTLGLAVPYEQYF. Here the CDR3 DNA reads TGTGCCAGTAGTACCCTAGGACTAGCGGTACCCTACGAGCAGTACTTC.

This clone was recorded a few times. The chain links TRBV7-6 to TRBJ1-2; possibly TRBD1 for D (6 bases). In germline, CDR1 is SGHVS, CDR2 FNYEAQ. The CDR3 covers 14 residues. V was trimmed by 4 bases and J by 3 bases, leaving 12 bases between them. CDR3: CASSSLRGDYGYTF. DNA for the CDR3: TGTGCCAGCAGCTCCCTCAGGGGTGACTATGGCTACACCTTC.

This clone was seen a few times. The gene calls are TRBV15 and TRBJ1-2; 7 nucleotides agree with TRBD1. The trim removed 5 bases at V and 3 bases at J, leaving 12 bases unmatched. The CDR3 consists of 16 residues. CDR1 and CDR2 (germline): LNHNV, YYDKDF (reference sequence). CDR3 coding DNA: TGTGCCACCAGCCCCCTTGGGGACAGCCGACACTATGGCTACACCTTC. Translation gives CATSPLGDSRHYGYTF. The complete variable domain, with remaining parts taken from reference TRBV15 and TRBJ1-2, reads DAMVIQNPRYQVTQFGKPVTLSCSQTLNHNVMYWYQQKSSQAPKLLFHYYDKDFNNEADTPDNFQSRRPNTSFCFLDIRSPGLGDTAMYLCATSPLGDSRHYGYTFGSGTRLTVV.

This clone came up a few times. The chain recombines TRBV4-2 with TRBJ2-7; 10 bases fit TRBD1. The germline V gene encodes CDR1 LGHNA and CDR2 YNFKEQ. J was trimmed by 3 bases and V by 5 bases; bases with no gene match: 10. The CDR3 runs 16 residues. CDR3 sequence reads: CASSLESGQGLYEQYF. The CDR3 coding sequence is TGTGCCAGCAGCTTGGAGTCGGGACAGGGGCTCTACGAGCAGTACTTC.

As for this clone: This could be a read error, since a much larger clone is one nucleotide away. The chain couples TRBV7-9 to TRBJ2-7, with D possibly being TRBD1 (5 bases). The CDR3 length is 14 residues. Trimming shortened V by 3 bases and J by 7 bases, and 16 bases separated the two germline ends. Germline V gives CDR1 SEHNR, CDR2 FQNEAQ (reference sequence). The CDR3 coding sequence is TGTGCCAGCAGCTTTGGGATCCAGGACAATGAGCAGTACTTC. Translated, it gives CASSFGIQDNEQYF.

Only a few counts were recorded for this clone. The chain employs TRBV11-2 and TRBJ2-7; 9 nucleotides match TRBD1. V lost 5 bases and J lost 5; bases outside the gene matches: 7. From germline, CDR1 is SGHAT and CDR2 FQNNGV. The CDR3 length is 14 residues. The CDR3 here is CASSPGQGDHEQYF. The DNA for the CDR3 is TGTGCCAGCAGCCCGGGACAGGGAGACCACGAGCAGTACTTC.

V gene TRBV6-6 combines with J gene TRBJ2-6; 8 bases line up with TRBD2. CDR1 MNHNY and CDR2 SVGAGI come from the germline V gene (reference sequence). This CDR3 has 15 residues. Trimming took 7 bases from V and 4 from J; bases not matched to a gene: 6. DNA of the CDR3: TGTGCCAGCACCCCGGGGGGGCGGGGGGCCAACGTCCTGACTTTC. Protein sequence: CASTPGGRGANVLTF.

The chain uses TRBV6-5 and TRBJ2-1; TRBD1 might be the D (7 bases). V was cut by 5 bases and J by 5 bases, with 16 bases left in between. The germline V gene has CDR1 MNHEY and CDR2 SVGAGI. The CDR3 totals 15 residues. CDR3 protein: CASSASRGVNNEQFF. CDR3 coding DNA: TGTGCCAGCAGTGCTTCCAGGGGGGTAAACAATGAGCAGTTCTTC.

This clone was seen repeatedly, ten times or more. The DNA of the CDR3 is TGTGCCAGCAGCTTAAGGTTTGCGGATAATGAGCAGTTCTTC. Amino acid sequence: CASSLRFADNEQFF. The V call is TRBV7-2, the J call TRBJ2-1; D is unclear. Trimming shortened V by 2 bases and J by 7 bases, and 12 bases separated the two germline ends. The germline gives CDR1 SGHTA, CDR2 FQGNSA. The CDR3 consists of 14 residues.

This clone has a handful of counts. CDR3 sequence (DNA): TGTGCCAGCAGTGGGTTAGGAGACAAAATTGAAGCTTTCTTT. This gives the protein CASSGLGDKIEAFF. The chain couples TRBV2 to TRBJ1-1, with no clear D. Germline V gene lookup returns CDR1 SNHLY and CDR2 FYNNEI. The ends were cut back, 4 bases at V and 7 bases at J, with 16 bases in the middle. The CDR3 totals 14 residues.

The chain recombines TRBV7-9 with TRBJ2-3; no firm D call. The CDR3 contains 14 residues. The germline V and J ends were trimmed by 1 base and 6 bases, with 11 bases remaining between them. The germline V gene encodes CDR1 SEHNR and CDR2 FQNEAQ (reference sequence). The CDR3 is CASSLDNPGDTQYF. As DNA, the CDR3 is TGTGCCAGCAGCTTAGACAACCCAGGCGATACGCAGTATTTT.

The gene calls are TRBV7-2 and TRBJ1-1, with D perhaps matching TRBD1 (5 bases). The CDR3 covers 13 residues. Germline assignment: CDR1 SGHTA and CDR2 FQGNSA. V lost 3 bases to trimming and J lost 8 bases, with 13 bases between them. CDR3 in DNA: TGTGCCAGCAGCTTGAATCGACAGCCAGAAGCTTTCTTT. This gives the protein CASSLNRQPEAFF.

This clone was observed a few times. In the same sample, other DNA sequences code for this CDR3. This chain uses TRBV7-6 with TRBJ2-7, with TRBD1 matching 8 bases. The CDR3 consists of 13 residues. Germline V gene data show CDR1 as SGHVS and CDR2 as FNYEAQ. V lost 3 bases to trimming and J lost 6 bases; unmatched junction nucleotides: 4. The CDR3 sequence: CASSLDRVGEQYF. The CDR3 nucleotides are TGTGCCAGCAGCTTGGACAGGGTTGGCGAGCAGTACTTC. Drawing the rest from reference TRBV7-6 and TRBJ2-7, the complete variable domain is GAGVSQSPRYKVTKRGQDVALRCDPISGHVSLYWYRQALGQGPEFLTYFNYEAQQDKSGLPNDRFSAERPEGSISTLTIQRTEQRDSAMYRCASSLDRVGEQYFGPGTRLTVT.

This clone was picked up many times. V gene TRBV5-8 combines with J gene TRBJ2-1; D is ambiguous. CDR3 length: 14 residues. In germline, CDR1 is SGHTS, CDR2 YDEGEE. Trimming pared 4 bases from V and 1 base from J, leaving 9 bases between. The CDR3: CASSPDGSYNEQFF. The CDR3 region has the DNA TGTGCCAGCAGCCCGGACGGGTCCTACAATGAGCAGTTCTTC.

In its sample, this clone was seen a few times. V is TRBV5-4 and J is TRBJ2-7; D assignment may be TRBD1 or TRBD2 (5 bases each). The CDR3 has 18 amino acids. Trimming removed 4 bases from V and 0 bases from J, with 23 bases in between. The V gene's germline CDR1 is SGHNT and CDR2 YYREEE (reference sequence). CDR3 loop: CASSPGPILGSGSYEQYF. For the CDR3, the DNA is TGTGCCAGCAGCCCGGGACCAATCCTAGGCTCCGGCTCCTACGAGCAGTACTTC.

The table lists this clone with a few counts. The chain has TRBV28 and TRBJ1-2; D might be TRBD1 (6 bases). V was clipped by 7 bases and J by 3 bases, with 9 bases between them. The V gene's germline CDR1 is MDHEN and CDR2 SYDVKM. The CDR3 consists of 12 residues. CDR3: CASMGADYGYTF. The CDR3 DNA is TGTGCCAGCATGGGGGCGGACTATGGCTACACCTTC.

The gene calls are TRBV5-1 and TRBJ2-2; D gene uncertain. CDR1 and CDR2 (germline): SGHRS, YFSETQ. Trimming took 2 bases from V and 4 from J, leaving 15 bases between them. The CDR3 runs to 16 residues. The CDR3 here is CASSFGFLSSTGELFF. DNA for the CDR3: TGCGCCAGCAGCTTCGGGTTCCTTTCGAGCACCGGGGAGCTGTTTTTT.

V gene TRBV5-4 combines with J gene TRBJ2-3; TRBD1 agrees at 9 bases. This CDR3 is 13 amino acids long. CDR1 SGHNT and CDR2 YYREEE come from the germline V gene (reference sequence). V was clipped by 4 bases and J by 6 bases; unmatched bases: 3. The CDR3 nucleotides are TGTGCCAGCAGCCAAGGGACAGGGGATACGCAGTATTTT. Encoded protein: CASSQGTGDTQYF. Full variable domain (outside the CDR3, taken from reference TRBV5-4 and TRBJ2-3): ETGVTQSPTHLIKTRGQQVTLRCSSQSGHNTVSWYQQALGQGPQFIFQYYREEENGRGNFPPRFSGLQFPNYSSELNVNALELDDSALYLCASSQGTGDTQYFGPGTRLTVL.

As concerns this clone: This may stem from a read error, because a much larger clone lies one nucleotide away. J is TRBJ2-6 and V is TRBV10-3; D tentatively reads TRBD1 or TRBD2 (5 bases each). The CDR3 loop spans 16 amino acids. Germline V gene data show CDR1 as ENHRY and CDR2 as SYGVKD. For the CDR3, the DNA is TGTGCCATCAGTGGCGCCGGTAGCTCTGGGGGCAACGTCCTGACTTTC. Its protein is CAISGAGSSGGNVLTF.

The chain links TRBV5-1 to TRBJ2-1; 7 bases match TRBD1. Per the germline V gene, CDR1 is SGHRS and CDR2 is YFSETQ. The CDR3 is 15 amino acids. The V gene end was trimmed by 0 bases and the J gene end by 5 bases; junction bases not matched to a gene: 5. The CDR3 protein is CASSLAPTGDNEQFF. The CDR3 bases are TGCGCCAGCAGCTTGGCCCCTACAGGGGACAATGAGCAGTTCTTC.

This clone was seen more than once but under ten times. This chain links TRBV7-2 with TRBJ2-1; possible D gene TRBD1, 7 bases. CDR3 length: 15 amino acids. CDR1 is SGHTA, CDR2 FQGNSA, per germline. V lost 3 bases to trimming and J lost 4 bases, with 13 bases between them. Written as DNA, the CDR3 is TGTGCCAGCAGCTTTTCAGGGGGGTTATACAATGAGCAGTTCTTC. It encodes CASSFSGGLYNEQFF.